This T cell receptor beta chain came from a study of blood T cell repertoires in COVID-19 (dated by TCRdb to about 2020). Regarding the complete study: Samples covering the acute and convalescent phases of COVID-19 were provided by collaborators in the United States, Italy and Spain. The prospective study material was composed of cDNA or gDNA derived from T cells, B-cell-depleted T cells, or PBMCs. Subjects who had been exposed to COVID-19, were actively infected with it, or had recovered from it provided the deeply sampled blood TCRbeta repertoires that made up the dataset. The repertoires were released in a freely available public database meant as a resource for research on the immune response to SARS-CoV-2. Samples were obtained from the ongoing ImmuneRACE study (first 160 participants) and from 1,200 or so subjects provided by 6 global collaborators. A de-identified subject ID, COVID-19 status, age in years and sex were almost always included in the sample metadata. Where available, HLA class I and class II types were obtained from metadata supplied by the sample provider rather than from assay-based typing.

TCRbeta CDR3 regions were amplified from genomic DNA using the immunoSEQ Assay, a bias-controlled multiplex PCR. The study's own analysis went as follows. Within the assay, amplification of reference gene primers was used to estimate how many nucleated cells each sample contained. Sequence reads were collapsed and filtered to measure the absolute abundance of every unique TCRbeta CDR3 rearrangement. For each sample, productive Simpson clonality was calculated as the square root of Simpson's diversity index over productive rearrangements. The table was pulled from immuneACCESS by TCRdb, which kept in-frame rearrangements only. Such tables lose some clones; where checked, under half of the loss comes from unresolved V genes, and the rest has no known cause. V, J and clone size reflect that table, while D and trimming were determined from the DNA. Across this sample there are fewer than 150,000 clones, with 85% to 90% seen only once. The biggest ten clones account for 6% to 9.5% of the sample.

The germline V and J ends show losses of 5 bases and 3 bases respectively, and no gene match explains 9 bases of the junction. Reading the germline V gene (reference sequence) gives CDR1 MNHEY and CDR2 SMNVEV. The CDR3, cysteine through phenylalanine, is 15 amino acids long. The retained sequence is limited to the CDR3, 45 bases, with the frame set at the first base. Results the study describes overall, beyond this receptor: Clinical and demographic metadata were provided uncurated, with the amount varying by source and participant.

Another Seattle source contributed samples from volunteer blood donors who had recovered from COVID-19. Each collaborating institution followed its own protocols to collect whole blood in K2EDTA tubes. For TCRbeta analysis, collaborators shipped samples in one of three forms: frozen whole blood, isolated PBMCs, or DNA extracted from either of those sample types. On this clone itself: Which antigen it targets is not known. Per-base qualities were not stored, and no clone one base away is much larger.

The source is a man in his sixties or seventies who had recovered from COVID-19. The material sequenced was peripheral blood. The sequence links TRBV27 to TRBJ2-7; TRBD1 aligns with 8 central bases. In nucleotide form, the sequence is TGTGCCAGCAGTCTCCACCGGACAGGGTTCTACGAGCAGTACTTC. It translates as CASSLHRTGFYEQYF.